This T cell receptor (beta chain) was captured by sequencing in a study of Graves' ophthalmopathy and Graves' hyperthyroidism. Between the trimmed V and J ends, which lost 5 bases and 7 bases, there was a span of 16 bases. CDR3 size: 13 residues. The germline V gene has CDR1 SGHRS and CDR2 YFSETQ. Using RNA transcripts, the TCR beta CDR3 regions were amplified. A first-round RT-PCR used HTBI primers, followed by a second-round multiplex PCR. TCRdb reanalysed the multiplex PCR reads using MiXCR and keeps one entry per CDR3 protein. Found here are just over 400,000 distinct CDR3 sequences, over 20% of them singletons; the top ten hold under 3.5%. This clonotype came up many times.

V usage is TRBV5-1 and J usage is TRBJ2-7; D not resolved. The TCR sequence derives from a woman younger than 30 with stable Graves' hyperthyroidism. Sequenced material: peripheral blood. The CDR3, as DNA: TGCGCCAGCAGGGGTCCTGCGGAGTCTGAGCAGTACTTC. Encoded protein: CASRGPAESEQYF.